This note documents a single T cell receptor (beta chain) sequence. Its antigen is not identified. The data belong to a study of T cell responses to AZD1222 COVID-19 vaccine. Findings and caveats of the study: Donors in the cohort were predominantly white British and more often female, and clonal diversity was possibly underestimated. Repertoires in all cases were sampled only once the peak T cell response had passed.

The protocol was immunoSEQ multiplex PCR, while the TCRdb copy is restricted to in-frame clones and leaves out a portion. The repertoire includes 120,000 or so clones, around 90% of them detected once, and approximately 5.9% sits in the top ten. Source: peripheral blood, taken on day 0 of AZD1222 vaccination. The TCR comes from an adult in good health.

CDR3 coding DNA: TGTGCCAGCAGCAACAGGGAAGGCTATGGCTACACCTTC. Translation gives CASSNREGYGYTF. The V call is TRBV2, the J call TRBJ1-2; tentatively, D is TRBD1 (6 bases). The CDR3 is 13 amino acids. Germline values: CDR1 SNHLY, CDR2 FYNNEI. V lost 6 bases and J 4 bases, leaving 12 bases between the germline ends.